The 28 T cell receptor beta chains presented below share a single source sample, sequenced in a study of blood T cell repertoires in COVID-19. TCRdb keeps only in-frame clones here, not all; method: immunoSEQ multiplex PCR. The table has fewer than 120,000 clones, 80% to 90% seen once. The sample comprised peripheral blood. Receptors originate from a woman aged 55-69 years with acute or convalescent COVID-19.

This clone was seen just once. This sequence joins TRBV28 and TRBJ1-4, with 8 bases identical to TRBD1. V shed 5 bases and J 5 bases; nucleotides not matched to a gene: 13. Germline values: CDR1 MDHEN, CDR2 SYDVKM. The CDR3 loop spans 17 amino acids. The CDR3 DNA is TGTGCCAGCAGTCCCCACGTTACCGGACAGGGAAATGAAAAACTGTTTTTT. It translates to CASSPHVTGQGNEKLFF. Drawing the rest from reference TRBV28 and TRBJ1-4, the complete variable domain is DVKVTQSSRYLVKRTGEKVFLECVQDMDHENMFWYRQDPGLGLRLIYFSYDVKMKEKGDIPEGYSVSREKKERFSLILESASTNQTSMYLCASSPHVTGQGNEKLFFGSGTQLSVL.

The CDR3 loop is CSARPGTEAFF. CDR3 nucleotides: TGCAGTGCTAGGCCGGGCACTGAAGCTTTCTTT. The chain is built from TRBV20-1 and TRBJ1-1; D is undetermined. Trimming took off 3 bases at V and 4 bases at J, with 6 bases between the two ends. Germline V lookup: CDR1 DFQATT, CDR2 SNEGSKA (reference sequence). CDR3 length: 11 amino acids.

V gene TRBV27 combines with J gene TRBJ2-7; TRBD1 might be the D (5 bases). The germline V and J ends were trimmed by 5 bases and 6 bases, with 11 bases remaining between them. CDR1 and CDR2 (germline): MNHEY, SMNVEV (reference sequence). The CDR3 is 12 amino acids. The CDR3 nucleotides are TGTGCCAGCAGTATCCAAGGGGCCGAGCAGTACTTC. Its protein is CASSIQGAEQYF.

J is TRBJ2-5 and V is TRBV7-9; no definite D call. Germline V gene data show CDR1 as SEHNR and CDR2 as FQNEAQ (reference sequence). Trimming pared 2 bases from V and 5 bases from J, leaving 12 bases between. The CDR3 has 14 residues. CDR3 DNA sequence: TGTGCCAGCAGCTTAACGCTGGGCCCGGAGACCCAGTACTTC. Its translation: CASSLTLGPETQYF. The entire variable domain, with the rest obtained from reference TRBV7-9 and TRBJ2-5, is as follows: DTGVSQNPRHKITKRGQNVTFRCDPISEHNRLYWYRQTLGQGPEFLTYFQNEAQLEKSRLLSDRFSAERPKGSFSTLEIQRTEQGDSAMYLCASSLTLGPETQYFGPGTRLLVL.

CDR3: CATSDLDGNEQFF. The CDR3 DNA is TGTGCCACCAGTGATTTGGACGGGAATGAGCAGTTCTTC. V is TRBV24-1 and J is TRBJ2-1, with unresolved D. Trimming left V 0 bases short and J 7 bases short, with 6 bases between. This CDR3 spans 13 amino acids. Germline-derived CDR1 and CDR2 are KGHDR and SFDVKD.

The chain carries TRBV7-6 and TRBJ2-7, with 7 bases that match TRBD2. Germline V lookup: CDR1 SGHVS, CDR2 FNYEAQ. This CDR3 comprises 15 residues. Trimming took 1 base from V and 6 from J; bases not matched to a gene: 9. The CDR3 loop reads CASSLGGGSSFEQYF. The CDR3 nucleotides are TGTGCCAGCAGCTTAGGGGGGGGTTCTTCATTCGAGCAGTACTTC.

The sample holds many counts of this clone. The rearrangement links TRBV10-3 to TRBJ2-7; tentative D call: TRBD1 (5 bases). The germline gives CDR1 ENHRY, CDR2 SYGVKD. This CDR3 comprises 13 residues. V lost 8 bases and J 5 bases, leaving 16 bases between the germline ends. CDR3 nucleotides: TGTGCCATCGCAGGGATTCTTGCGGACGAGCAGTACTTC. Protein: CAIAGILADEQYF.

This chain uses TRBV27 with TRBJ1-2, with D hard to call. Germline V gene lookup returns CDR1 MNHEY and CDR2 SMNVEV (reference sequence). The CDR3 totals 14 residues. The V and J ends lost 5 bases and 2 bases respectively, with 12 bases between them. The chain's CDR3 is CASSISGQNYGYTF. The CDR3 DNA reads TGTGCCAGCAGTATCTCGGGTCAAAACTATGGCTACACCTTC.

The chain has TRBV19 and TRBJ2-3; the D gene is possibly TRBD1 (5 bases). The CDR3 loop spans 15 amino acids. Germline values: CDR1 LNHDA, CDR2 SQIVND (reference sequence). Trimming took off 6 bases at V and 4 bases at J, with 17 bases between the two ends. CDR3 nucleotides: TGTGCCAGTAGCCTGCGGACACAAGAGGCAGATACGCAGTATTTT. This translates into CASSLRTQEADTQYF. Full variable domain (remainder filled in from reference TRBV19 and TRBJ2-3): DGGITQSPKYLFRKEGQNVTLSCEQNLNHDAMYWYRQDPGQGLRLIYYSQIVNDFQKGDIAEGYSVSREKKESFPLTVTSAQKNPTAFYLCASSLRTQEADTQYFGPGTRLTVL.

The chain couples TRBV4-3 to TRBJ2-5, with 14 bases lining up with TRBD2. Unmatched junction bases numbered 2, after V lost 1 base and J lost 1 base. The CDR3 covers 17 residues. Germline CDR1 LGHNA, CDR2 YSLEER. Written as DNA, the CDR3 is TGCGCCAGCAGCCAAGGACTAGCGGGGGGGACCCAAGAGACCCAGTACTTC. It specifies CASSQGLAGGTQETQYF.

The chain carries TRBV19 and TRBJ2-1; D call uncertain. The CDR3 is 13 residues long. Trimming stripped 4 bases from V and 9 bases from J, with 13 bases between. Germline CDR1 is LNHDA and CDR2 is SQIVND (reference sequence). In nucleotides, the CDR3 is TGTGCCAGTAGTACGACACCGACAAGTGAGCAGTTCTTC. The encoded protein is CASSTTPTSEQFF.

The chain employs TRBV7-2 and TRBJ2-7, with a weak D call TRBD2 (5 bases). The CDR3 sequence is 14 residues long. Trimming pared 7 bases from V and 4 bases from J, leaving 17 bases between. Per the germline V gene, CDR1 is SGHTA and CDR2 is FQGNSA. The CDR3 nucleotides are TGTGCCAGCACCGTCCCGGGGATGGTTTACGAGCAGTACTTC. It is translated as CASTVPGMVYEQYF.

The rearrangement uses TRBV4-1 and TRBJ2-5; D possibly corresponds to TRBD2 (6 bases). CDR1 and CDR2 from the germline V gene are MGHRA and YSYEKL. This CDR3 has 16 residues. The V end was cut by 3 bases, the J end by 5 bases, with 19 bases between. The CDR3 protein is CASSQTTGGVGETQYF. In DNA form, the CDR3 reads TGCGCCAGCAGCCAGACAACCGGCGGGGTAGGGGAGACCCAGTACTTC.

V usage is TRBV12-3 or TRBV12-4 and J usage is TRBJ1-2; no definite D call. With 3 bases removed from V and 4 bases from J, the gap between germline ends came to 9 bases. The CDR3 runs to 13 residues. Here the CDR3 reads CASSFSRSYGYTF. CDR3 DNA: TGTGCCAGCAGTTTTAGCCGGTCCTATGGCTACACCTTC.

V and J are TRBV14 and TRBJ1-1; no firm D call. This CDR3 is built from 12 residues. Trimming cost V 5 bases and J 1 base, with 5 bases left between them. Looked up from germline, CDR1 is SGHDN and CDR2 is FVKESK. The CDR3 spells CASSVQNTEAFF. The CDR3 bases are TGTGCCAGCAGCGTACAGAACACTGAAGCTTTCTTT.

J is TRBJ1-5 and V is TRBV28, with TRBD1 as a possible D gene (5 bases). Trimming cost V 3 bases and J 6 bases, with 12 bases left between them. The CDR3 spans 14 residues. In germline, CDR1 is MDHEN, CDR2 SYDVKM. The CDR3 spells CASSLFRDRQPQHF. The CDR3 DNA follows: TGTGCCAGCAGTTTGTTCAGGGATCGTCAGCCCCAGCATTTT.

The V call is TRBV7-9, the J call TRBJ2-5; the D is unclear. CDR3 length: 14 residues. In germline, CDR1 is SEHNR, CDR2 FQNEAQ (reference sequence). Trimming stripped 0 bases from V and 1 base from J, with 6 bases between. The CDR3 is CASSLAGSQETQYF. The DNA of the CDR3 is TGTGCCAGCAGCTTAGCGGGCAGCCAAGAGACCCAGTACTTC.

This clone appeared a few times. CDR3 region: CASSLVPQGPDTQYF. The CDR3 nucleotides are TGTGCCAGCAGCTTGGTGCCCCAGGGGCCAGATACGCAGTATTTT. The rearrangement joins TRBV5-5 to TRBJ2-3, with a weak D call TRBD1 (6 bases). This CDR3 has 15 residues. The V and J ends lost 0 bases and 4 bases respectively, with 12 bases between them. Germline CDR1 SGHKS, CDR2 YYEKEE (reference sequence).

The rearrangement joins TRBV7-8 to TRBJ2-7; D is possibly TRBD1 (5 bases). V dropped 2 bases and J dropped 2 bases, with 10 bases sitting between them. Germline V CDR1 and CDR2: SGHVS, FQNEAQ. The CDR3 covers 14 residues. The CDR3 here is CASSLIGATYEQYF. DNA for the CDR3: TGTGCCAGCAGCTTAATAGGGGCCACCTACGAGCAGTACTTC.

Concerning this clone itself: The sample carries other DNA sequences with the same CDR3. Here the CDR3 DNA reads TGTGCCATCAACCCCGGAAGCAGGGCTACTGAAGCTTTCTTT. Amino acid sequence: CAINPGSRATEAFF. This rearrangement joins TRBV10-3 to TRBJ1-1, with D perhaps TRBD1 (5 bases). Germline CDR1 is ENHRY and CDR2 is SYGVKD. With 7 bases removed from V and 5 bases from J, the gap between germline ends came to 17 bases. CDR3 length: 14 residues.

The chain recombines TRBV7-2 with TRBJ1-1, with a weak D call TRBD1 (5 bases). The CDR3 has 14 residues. Germline V gene sequence: CDR1 SGHTA, CDR2 FQGNSA. V lost 4 bases to trimming and J lost 7 bases, with 16 bases between them. CDR3 loop: CASSYGVGGLEAFF. CDR3 DNA: TGTGCCAGCAGCTACGGGGTCGGGGGTCTTGAAGCTTTCTTT.

The gene calls are TRBV9 and TRBJ2-5; TRBD2 agrees at 8 bases. Germline trimming cut 3 bases from V and 2 bases from J; bases unmatched to any gene: 3. The CDR3 has 14 amino acids. Germline CDR1 is SGDLS and CDR2 is YYNGEE. DNA of the CDR3: TGTGCCAGCAGCGGTGCGGGGGGACAAGAGACCCAGTACTTC. Amino acid sequence: CASSGAGGQETQYF.

The V and J genes are TRBV19 and TRBJ1-2; D unclear. The CDR3 totals 14 residues. Germline CDR1 is LNHDA and CDR2 is SQIVND (reference sequence). Trimming stripped 0 bases from V and 4 bases from J, with 9 bases between. CDR3 sequence (DNA): TGTGCCAGTAGTATAGATGAGGGTTTCTATGGCTACACCTTC. Its translation is CASSIDEGFYGYTF.

This chain links TRBV11-3 with TRBJ2-7; 7 bases are shared with TRBD1. The germline V gene has CDR1 SGHNT and CDR2 YENEEA. The CDR3 is made up of 14 amino acids. The junction had 2 bases not matched to a gene; V was cut back by 1 base and J by 2 bases. CDR3 nucleotides: TGTGCCAGCAGCTTAGCCAGGGGGACCTACGAGCAGTACTTC. This gives the protein CASSLARGTYEQYF.

The chain joins TRBV7-2 to TRBJ2-1; D perhaps matches TRBD1 (6 bases). The CDR3 contains 15 residues. V gave up 0 bases and J gave up 3 bases, with 9 bases separating them. The germline gives CDR1 SGHTA, CDR2 FQGNSA. DNA of the CDR3: TGTGCCAGCAGCTTAGCGGGGGCCCTCTACAATGAGCAGTTCTTC. Translated, it gives CASSLAGALYNEQFF.

The chain is built from TRBV6-1 and TRBJ2-5; 11 nucleotides agree with TRBD2. Unmatched junction bases numbered 11, after V lost 0 bases and J lost 5 bases. The CDR3 is made up of 18 amino acids. Per germline, CDR1 MNHNS and CDR2 SASEGT. The CDR3, as DNA: TGTGCCAGCAGTGAAGCGCTTCTAGCGGGGGGACCCCGGGAGACCCAGTACTTC. It translates to CASSEALLAGGPRETQYF.

This chain uses TRBV19 with TRBJ2-1; 7 bases line up with TRBD2. Germline CDR1 reads LNHDA; CDR2 reads SQIVND (reference sequence). The CDR3 sequence is 14 residues long. The trim removed 5 bases at V and 8 bases at J, leaving 9 bases unmatched. In DNA, the CDR3 is TGTGCCAGTAGTGCAACTAGCGCCGGCGATGAGCAGTTCTTC. Its protein is CASSATSAGDEQFF.

This clone was detected only a few times. The DNA of the CDR3 is TGTGCCAGCAGCTTCGGACAGGCCAGCTCTGGCTACACCTTC. It specifies CASSFGQASSGYTF. The chain links TRBV7-2 to TRBJ1-2, with 7 bases identical to TRBD1. Germline V CDR1 and CDR2: SGHTA, FQGNSA. The CDR3 runs 14 residues. The trim removed 3 bases at V and 7 bases at J, leaving 8 bases unmatched.